Each of the 24 T cell receptor beta chains below was sequenced from the same sample in a study of CD8 T cells in Susac syndrome. After extraction with the RNeasy kit, about 0.45 to 1 ug of the RNA was reverse transcribed using random hexamers. TCRdb re-called the immunoSEQ multiplex PCR reads through MiXCR, storing one row per CDR3 protein. This table holds under 90,000 distinct CDR3 sequences, under 95% found once. The source material was CD4+ T cells from PBMCs. The receptors were gathered from a human donor with Susac syndrome.

The chain joins TRBV29-1 to TRBJ2-7; tentatively, D is TRBD1 (5 bases). Germline V gene data show CDR1 as SQVTM and CDR2 as ANQGSEA. V was pared by 5 bases and J by 2 bases, with 13 bases between. This CDR3 region has 13 residues. CDR3 protein: CSVRDSGAYEQYF. The CDR3 bases are TGCAGCGTTCGCGACAGTGGGGCCTACGAGCAGTACTTC.

This rearrangement joins TRBV20-1 to TRBJ1-1; possibly TRBD1 for D (5 bases). Trimming removed 2 bases from V and 1 base from J, with 14 bases in between. Looked up from germline, CDR1 is DFQATT and CDR2 is SNEGSKA (reference sequence). The CDR3 contains 15 residues. CDR3 nucleotides: TGCAGTGCTAGATTCCGGGCCAGGGCGAACACTGAAGCTTTCTTT. It codes for CSARFRARANTEAFF.

The V call is TRBV18, the J call TRBJ2-5; 11 bases are a match to TRBD1. The CDR3 totals 15 residues. J was trimmed by 5 bases and V by 9 bases; bases with no gene match: 11. From germline, CDR1 is KGHSH and CDR2 LQKENI. CDR3 nucleotide sequence: TGTGCCAGTAGGACAGGGGGCCTTACAGAGGAGACCCAGTACTTC. Its protein product is CASRTGGLTEETQYF.

The rearrangement uses TRBV14 and TRBJ2-2; the D gene is possibly TRBD1 (6 bases). CDR3 size: 16 residues. Germline CDR1 SGHDN, CDR2 FVKESK. V dropped 6 bases and J dropped 3 bases, with 17 bases sitting between them. The CDR3 DNA sequence: TGTGCCAGCAGTCGACAGGAGGCGGGTTACACCGGGGAGCTGTTTTTT. Its translation: CASSRQEAGYTGELFF.

This rearrangement joins TRBV30 to TRBJ2-3; 10 nucleotides match TRBD2. The V segment lost 1 base and the J segment 2 bases; nucleotides outside the gene matches: 6. The germline V gene encodes CDR1 GTSNPN and CDR2 SVGIG (reference sequence). The CDR3 totals 16 residues. The CDR3 protein is CAWSGEREGYTDTQYF. Here the CDR3 DNA reads TGTGCCTGGAGTGGGGAGCGGGAGGGTTACACAGATACGCAGTATTTT.

The J gene is TRBJ2-7, the V gene TRBV7-9, with D unresolved. This CDR3 spans 18 amino acids. CDR1 is SEHNR and CDR2 is FQNEAQ in the germline V gene (reference sequence). V gave up 4 bases and J gave up 9 bases, with 31 bases separating them. CDR3 bases: TGTGCCAGCAGCTCCGCATTAGCCTTCCAAGCGTTGACGTCGGTGCAGTACTTC. Translating gives CASSSALAFQALTSVQYF.

This CDR3 reads CSATRDRPYEQYF. In DNA, the CDR3 is TGCAGTGCTACCCGGGACAGGCCCTACGAGCAGTACTTC. The V gene is TRBV20-1, the J gene TRBJ2-7; 8 nucleotides line up with TRBD1. The V and J ends lost 4 bases and 2 bases, in that order; junction bases with no gene match: 4. Germline loops: CDR1 DFQATT, CDR2 SNEGSKA (reference sequence). The CDR3 runs to 13 residues.

The J gene is TRBJ1-2, the V gene TRBV20-1; D might be TRBD1 (6 bases). V was trimmed by 2 bases and J by 8 bases, leaving 9 bases between them. Germline loops: CDR1 DFQATT, CDR2 SNEGSKA (reference sequence). The CDR3 is 11 amino acids. The DNA for the CDR3 is TGCAGTGCTAGATCAGGGGTCGGCTACACCTTC. This encodes CSARSGVGYTF.

The chain is built from TRBV10-3 and TRBJ1-1; no clear D. Deletions cut 2 bases from V and 1 base from J, with 11 bases between. Germline V gene data show CDR1 as ENHRY and CDR2 as SYGVKD. This CDR3 has 15 amino acids. The CDR3 loop reads CAISEREPRNTEAFF. CDR3 DNA: TGTGCCATCAGTGAGCGAGAACCGAGGAACACTGAAGCTTTCTTT.

V gene TRBV7-6 combines with J gene TRBJ1-3, with unresolved D. Germline assignment: CDR1 SGHVS and CDR2 FNYEAQ. V was cut by 5 bases and J by 0 bases, with 11 bases left in between. This CDR3 spans 15 amino acids. The CDR3 reads CASSQQHVSGNTIYF. CDR3 in DNA: TGTGCCAGCAGCCAGCAACATGTCTCTGGAAACACCATATATTTT.

The chain recombines TRBV28 with TRBJ1-2, with no clear D. With 5 bases removed from V and 3 bases from J, the gap between germline ends came to 13 bases. CDR3 size: 14 residues. Germline V gene data show CDR1 as MDHEN and CDR2 as SYDVKM. This CDR3 reads CASSKRARDYGYTF. CDR3 bases: TGTGCCAGCAGTAAGAGGGCGCGGGACTATGGCTACACCTTC.

The rearrangement links TRBV2 to TRBJ1-1, with D perhaps TRBD1 (6 bases). CDR3 length: 11 residues. V shed 11 bases and J shed 6 bases, with 13 bases lying between them. The germline gives CDR1 SNHLY, CDR2 FYNNEI. In DNA, the CDR3 is TGTGCCGGTAGACAGGCCTCTGAAGCTTTCTTT. It specifies CAGRQASEAFF.

The V call is TRBV6-5, the J call TRBJ1-1; maybe TRBD1 (6 bases). CDR1 is MNHEY and CDR2 is SVGAGI in the germline V gene. This CDR3 comprises 14 residues. The CDR3 nucleotides are TGTGCTACAAGTGGTCGGGGGCTTGGCACTGAAGCTTTCTTT. As protein: CATSGRGLGTEAFF.

This sequence joins TRBV2 and TRBJ1-1; weak D call: TRBD1 (5 bases). V lost 6 bases and J lost 7, with 15 bases in between. Germline V CDR1 and CDR2: SNHLY, FYNNEI. The CDR3 totals 13 residues. In nucleotides, the CDR3 is TGTGCCAGCAGGGGGGATGGGGCTAGTGAAGCTTTCTTT. It codes for CASRGDGASEAFF.

This chain connects TRBV18 to TRBJ1-4, with D possibly matching TRBD1 (5 bases). Per the germline V gene, CDR1 is KGHSH and CDR2 is LQKENI. CDR3 size: 13 residues. The V end lost 6 bases, the J end lost 4 bases, and 9 bases lay between the germline ends. The CDR3 loop is CASSLDSNEKLFF. CDR3 coding DNA: TGTGCCAGCTCGCTAGACAGTAATGAAAAACTGTTTTTT. The full variable domain, in which reference TRBV18 and TRBJ1-4 provide the parts outside the CDR3, is NAGVMQNPRHLVRRRGQEARLRCSPMKGHSHVYWYRQLPEEGLKFMVYLQKENIIDESGMPKERFSAEFPKEGPSILRIQQVVRGDSAAYFCASSLDSNEKLFFGSGTQLSVL.

The chain has TRBV18 and TRBJ1-5; the D is unclear. Germline values: CDR1 KGHSH, CDR2 LQKENI. Trimming cost V 3 bases and J 3 bases, with 9 bases left between them. This CDR3 has 14 amino acids. CDR3 in DNA: TGTGCCAGCTCACCCATTACCGACAATCAGCCCCAGCATTTT. Amino acids: CASSPITDNQPQHF.

The chain links TRBV18 to TRBJ1-3, with 9 bases lining up with TRBD1. The trim removed 1 base at V and 0 bases at J, leaving 19 bases unmatched. The germline CDR1 and CDR2 sequences are KGHSH and LQKENI. The length of the CDR3 is 22 residues. The CDR3 reads CASSPLRFSGTRQGDSGNTIYF. The CDR3 DNA reads TGTGCCAGCTCACCACTACGGTTCTCCGGAACGAGACAGGGGGACTCTGGAAACACCATATATTTT.

V usage is TRBV20-1 and J usage is TRBJ1-2, with D possibly being TRBD1 (6 bases). Trimming shortened V by 4 bases and J by 7 bases, and 13 bases separated the two germline ends. Germline CDR1 reads DFQATT; CDR2 reads SNEGSKA (reference sequence). The CDR3 is 12 amino acids. In DNA form, the CDR3 reads TGCAGTGCTACTGGGGGCCTGGGTGGCTACACCTTC. Amino acid sequence: CSATGGLGGYTF.

The gene calls are TRBV10-3 and TRBJ2-7; D is tentatively TRBD1 or TRBD2 (5 bases each). The CDR3 has 13 amino acids. In germline, CDR1 is ENHRY, CDR2 SYGVKD. Trimming cost V 10 bases and J 2 bases, with 15 bases left between them. The DNA of the CDR3 is TGTGCCACCGCCCCGGGGACCCCCTACGAGCAGTACTTC. Translated: CATAPGTPYEQYF.

This clonotype was seen only once. The V and J genes are TRBV12-3 or TRBV12-4 and TRBJ2-2; the D gene is possibly TRBD2 (5 bases). V lost 4 bases and J 5 bases, leaving 11 bases between the germline ends. This CDR3 has 14 residues. Written as DNA, the CDR3 is TGTGCCAGCAGTTATACTAGAGGGACCGGGGAGCTGTTTTTT. Translating it yields CASSYTRGTGELFF.

The chain links TRBV3-1 to TRBJ2-1; 11 bases are shared with TRBD2. The CDR3 sequence is 16 residues long. With V trimmed by 1 base and J by 8 bases, 7 bases remained unmatched. Germline CDR1 LGHDT, CDR2 YNNKEL (reference sequence). In DNA form, the CDR3 reads TGTGCCAGCAGCCAAGGTACTAGCGGGGGCCCCCATGAGCAGTTCTTC. Translation: CASSQGTSGGPHEQFF.

This clonotype has a handful of counts. The junction departs from germline at one end; a sequencing error may be responsible. This chain connects TRBV4-1 to TRBJ2-1; possible D gene TRBD1, 6 bases. CDR3 length equals 14 residues. Germline V gene lookup returns CDR1 MGHRA and CDR2 YSYEKL. For the CDR3, the DNA is TGCGCCAGCAGCCAAGATAGGGGGTGGGGTCTACCCGGCTTC. Translation: CASSQDRGWGLPGF.

The chain recombines TRBV20-1 with TRBJ1-5; no clear D. The CDR3 extends over 13 amino acids. The germline V gene encodes CDR1 DFQATT and CDR2 SNEGSKA (reference sequence). V was cut by 6 bases and J by 5 bases, with 14 bases left in between. CDR3 nucleotide sequence: TGCAGTGCCGACGTACGGCGGGATCAGCCCCAGCATTTT. This translates into CSADVRRDQPQHF.

This rearrangement joins TRBV7-3 to TRBJ2-5; 9 positions agree with TRBD2. Germline V gives CDR1 SGHTA, CDR2 FQGTGA. The CDR3 runs to 17 residues. V shed 1 base and J 5 bases; nucleotides not matched to a gene: 11. This CDR3 reads CASSLSGRGSIGETQYF. The DNA for the CDR3 is TGTGCCAGCAGCTTAAGCGGGAGGGGATCGATCGGCGAGACCCAGTACTTC.